This T cell receptor (beta chain) originates from a study of control samples from healthy donors and cancer patients. Only in-frame clones appear in the TCRdb table, and some are missing; sequencing was by immunoSEQ multiplex PCR. The table lists around 100,000 clones, 88% of them singletons. After removal of 4 bases from V and 5 bases from J, the junction contained 7 bases not matched to a gene. CDR3 length: 15 residues. Germline V lookup: CDR1 SGDLS, CDR2 YYNGEE. The sample was blood. The chain has TRBV9 and TRBJ1-4; 8 bases align to TRBD1. This TCR derives from an older woman in good health. The CDR3 DNA sequence: TGTGCCAGCAGCTCAAGGGGGGACAGGAATGAAAAACTGTTTTTT. Its protein is CASSSRGDRNEKLFF.